Listed below are T cell receptor beta chains from one sample, sequenced in a study of T-cell memory formation after mild COVID-19. TCRdb analysed the 5' RACE reads with MiXCR anew, one entry per CDR3 protein. In the table there are approximately 100,000 distinct CDR3 sequences, about 23% of which are singletons. Material for sequencing was PBMCs or a T cell subset sorted from them (not recorded which). All receptors derive from a man aged 18-30 years who had mild COVID-19 (a few samples of this study predate the infection). Cell type and time point are not known. Each CDR3 is given with its conserved first and last residue. D genes are given only for firm matches. Expanded clones are given a class, and other clones once, few, many or no size at all.

J gene,V gene,D gene,clone size,CDR3 DNA,CDR3 protein
TRBJ2-6,TRBV5-5,.,.,TGTGCCAGCAGCTTCGAACGCTCTGGGGCCAACGTCCTGACTTTC,CASSFERSGANVLTF
TRBJ2-1,TRBV11-2,TRBD2,.,TGTGCCAGCAGCTTAGAACCTTCTAGCGGGGAGCGTCAGCAGTTCTTC,CASSLEPSSGERQQFF
TRBJ1-2,TRBV20-1,TRBD1,.,TGCAGTGCCATGACAGGGATGTTGAGAGGCTACACCTTC,CSAMTGMLRGYTF
TRBJ2-1,TRBV6-1,.,few,TGTGCCAGCAGGGTCGTCAGGGACAATGAGCAGTTCTTC,CASRVVRDNEQFF
TRBJ1-1,TRBV6-2/TRBV6-3,TRBD1,few,TGTGCCAGCACTTGGACAGGGGCCATGAACACTGAAGCTTTCTTT,CASTWTGAMNTEAFF
TRBJ1-5,TRBV9,.,.,TGTGCCAGCAGCGTATTCCCAGATAGCAATCAGCCCCAGCATTTT,CASSVFPDSNQPQHF
TRBJ2-1,TRBV24-1,TRBD2,few,TGTGCCACCAGTGACAACGAGCGGGGGGGCCTGGATGAGCAGTTCTTC,CATSDNERGGLDEQFF
TRBJ2-7,TRBV6-5,.,.,TGTGCCAGCAGCCAGGGTGGCAACGAGCAGTACTTC,CASSQGGNEQYF
TRBJ2-7,TRBV7-9,TRBD1,.,TGTGCCAGCAGCTCAGCGGACAGGACTTCCTACGAGCAGTACTTC,CASSSADRTSYEQYF
TRBJ2-5,TRBV7-9,.,many,TGTGCCAGCGGACTACCGACCCAAGTGACCCAGTACTTC,CASGLPTQVTQYF
TRBJ1-6,TRBV9,TRBD1,.,TGTGCCAGCAGCCCGGACAGGGGGCATTATAATTCACCCCTCCACTTT,CASSPDRGHYNSPLHF
TRBJ2-5,TRBV11-2,.,few,TGTGCCAGCAGCTTCAGGGCTACCTTCCAAGAGACCCAGTACTTC,CASSFRATFQETQYF
TRBJ2-7,TRBV30,.,.,TGTGCCTGGAGTGTTCAGTCTTACGAGCAGTACTTC,CAWSVQSYEQYF
TRBJ2-5,TRBV9,.,few,TGTGCCAGCAGCTTTGGCTTATCCACCTTAGAGACCCAGTACTTC,CASSFGLSTLETQYF
TRBJ2-3,TRBV27,TRBD2,many,TGTGCCAGCAGTTTATCGAGCGGGGATAGCACAGATACGCAGTATTTT,CASSLSSGDSTDTQYF
TRBJ2-7,TRBV4-2,TRBD1,.,TGTGCCAGCGGATCGGGACAGGGCTACGAGCAGTACTTC,CASGSGQGYEQYF
TRBJ1-3,TRBV4-3,.,few,TGCGCCAGCAGCCAAGAGCGGTTCCTTGGAAACACCATATATTTT,CASSQERFLGNTIYF
TRBJ2-1,TRBV4-2,.,.,TGTGCCAGCAGCCAAGATGCGAGCTCCTACAATGAGCAGTTCTTC,CASSQDASSYNEQFF
TRBJ2-1,TRBV7-2,TRBD2,few,TGTGCCAGCAGCTTAGAATATAACGCACTAGCGGGGGGAATCAATGAGCAGTTCTTC,CASSLEYNALAGGINEQFF
TRBJ2-7,TRBV25-1,.,many,TGTGCCAGCAGTGAAACCGGGCCTGTTCGCTACGAGCAGTACTTC,CASSETGPVRYEQYF
TRBJ2-2,TRBV2,.,few,TGTGCCAGCAGTGAAGGACTGATCACCGGGGAGCTGTTTTTT,CASSEGLITGELFF
TRBJ1-6,TRBV9,.,few,TGTGCCAGCAGCGTCGGTCCCTCACCCCTCCACTTT,CASSVGPSPLHF
TRBJ2-7,TRBV6-2/TRBV6-3,.,few,TGTGCCAGCAGGGACGGATACGAGCAGTACTTC,CASRDGYEQYF
TRBJ2-2,TRBV12-3/TRBV12-4,.,few,TGTGCCAGCAGTCGACCTGCAACCGGGGAGCTGTTTTTT,CASSRPATGELFF
TRBJ1-2,TRBV11-2,.,.,TGTGCCAGCAGCTTAGGCACAGGGTATCACTATGGCTACACCTTC,CASSLGTGYHYGYTF
TRBJ2-3,TRBV11-2,TRBD2,.,TGTGCCAGCACCCGGATGGGGGGGAGGTTCCGCACAGATACGCAGTATTTT,CASTRMGGRFRTDTQYF
TRBJ2-3,TRBV6-4,.,many,TGTGCCAGCAGTGACTCGAAAGGGACAGATACGCAGTATTTT,CASSDSKGTDTQYF
TRBJ2-7,TRBV3-1,.,.,TGTGCCAGCAGCCAGGGGGAACCCTACGAGCAGTACTTC,CASSQGEPYEQYF
TRBJ2-5,TRBV4-2,.,few,TGTGCCAGCAGCCATCCCTGGGGTGGCGGGGCTGAAGAGACCCAGTACTTC,CASSHPWGGGAEETQYF
TRBJ2-4,TRBV2,TRBD1,.,TGTGCCAGCAGTGGTCGGGACAGGCTCCTAGCCAAAAACATTCAGTACTTC,CASSGRDRLLAKNIQYF
TRBJ2-7,TRBV7-8,TRBD1,.,TGTGCCAGCAGCTTAGCCGGGGCAGGGGGTTCCTACGAGCAGTACTTC,CASSLAGAGGSYEQYF
TRBJ2-3,TRBV29-1,.,few,TGCAGCGTTGTACCCGGTACGCAGTATTTT,CSVVPGTQYF
TRBJ2-3,TRBV12-3/TRBV12-4,TRBD2,.,TGTGCCAGCAGCCCGGGACTAGCGGGCACAGATACGCAGTATTTT,CASSPGLAGTDTQYF
TRBJ2-3,TRBV3-1,.,.,TGTGCCAGAAGACCGAAAGCGGCGAGCACAGATACGCAGTATTTT,CARRPKAASTDTQYF
TRBJ2-2,TRBV7-6,TRBD1,.,TGTGCCAGCAGTTTTCCCGGGACAGGGGAAGGAACCGGGGAGCTGTTTTTT,CASSFPGTGEGTGELFF
TRBJ2-3,TRBV11-2,TRBD1,.,TGTGCCAGCAGCTTAGAGCGGGACAGGAGACCCAGGGATACGCAGTATTTT,CASSLERDRRPRDTQYF
TRBJ2-3,TRBV30,TRBD2,many,TGTGCCTGGCATAGCGGGGAAACCCAAATAGATACGCAGTATTTT,CAWHSGETQIDTQYF
TRBJ1-2,TRBV7-6,TRBD1,once,TGTGCCAGCAGCTTAGGGACAGGGGTAAACTATGGCTACACCTTC,CASSLGTGVNYGYTF
TRBJ2-3,TRBV24-1,.,few,TGTGCCACCAGTGACGGAGGTGCAGATACGCAGTATTTT,CATSDGGADTQYF
TRBJ2-1,TRBV5-1,TRBD1,few,TGCGCCAGCAGCGTCGAACAGGGGGCGGCATCAAATGAGCAGTTCTTC,CASSVEQGAASNEQFF
TRBJ1-1,TRBV10-3,TRBD1,few,TGTGCCATCAGCCAGACAGGGGCTGAAGCTTTCTTT,CAISQTGAEAFF
TRBJ2-4,TRBV7-9,.,.,TGTGCCAGCAGCGCCTTGACGGGACTAGCCAAAAACATTCAGTACTTC,CASSALTGLAKNIQYF
TRBJ2-7,TRBV10-3,TRBD1,.,TGTGCCATCAGTGGAAAGGACAGGGTGGGCACCTACGAGCAGTACTTC,CAISGKDRVGTYEQYF
TRBJ2-3,TRBV4-1,TRBD2,few,TGCGCCAGCAGCCAAGGCCCGACTAGCGGCACAGATACGCAGTATTTT,CASSQGPTSGTDTQYF
TRBJ1-2,TRBV9,.,.,TGTGCCAGCAGCGCCGAGGACCCAGCTAACTATGGCTACACCTTC,CASSAEDPANYGYTF
TRBJ2-5,TRBV6-5,.,.,TGTGCCAGCAGCCCATCCCCAGGGAGTGGAGAGACCCAGTACTTC,CASSPSPGSGETQYF
TRBJ2-3,TRBV6-6,TRBD2,.,TGTGCCAGCAGTTACGGACTAGCGCGCACAGATACGCAGTATTTT,CASSYGLARTDTQYF
TRBJ1-1,TRBV9,TRBD1,few,TGTGCCAGCAGCGTAGGACAGGGGGCCCCTGAAGCTTTCTTT,CASSVGQGAPEAFF
TRBJ2-3,TRBV7-3,TRBD2,.,TGTGCCAGCAGCCCTCGAGCGGGGGTCGTGAATACGCAGTATTTT,CASSPRAGVVNTQYF
TRBJ2-1,TRBV7-9,TRBD1,few,TGTGCCAGCACCCTGACAGGGGACCCTGAGCAGTTCTTC,CASTLTGDPEQFF
TRBJ2-3,TRBV5-1,.,many,TGCGCCAGCAGCATCAGCACAGATACGCAGTATTTT,CASSISTDTQYF
TRBJ2-7,TRBV12-3/TRBV12-4,TRBD2,many,TGTGCCAGCAGTTCCCTGACTAGCGTCAGCTCCTACGAGCAGTACTTC,CASSSLTSVSSYEQYF
TRBJ1-1,TRBV4-1,.,few,TGCGCCAGCACCCGTGGGATGAACACTGAAGCTTTCTTT,CASTRGMNTEAFF
TRBJ2-3,TRBV7-6,TRBD2,few,TGTGCCAGCAGCTTTGCGGGGGGTTTGGGAGATACGCAGTATTTT,CASSFAGGLGDTQYF
TRBJ2-1,TRBV4-1,TRBD2,.,TGCGCCAGCAGCCATTTTAGCGGGGCCTACAATGAGCAGTTCTTC,CASSHFSGAYNEQFF
TRBJ1-1,TRBV21-1,.,.,TGTGCCAGCAGCAAAACAAACAGGGAAGCTTTCTTT,CASSKTNREAFF
TRBJ2-2,TRBV6-2/TRBV6-3,TRBD1,few,TGCGGGACAGGGGGCGAGAACACCGGGGAGCTGTTTTTT,CGTGGENTGELFF
TRBJ1-1,TRBV5-1,.,.,TGCGCCAGCAGCTTGGTTGGCGGAGGGAACACTGAAGCTTTCTTT,CASSLVGGGNTEAFF
TRBJ2-5,TRBV11-2,.,.,TGTGCCAGCAGCAGATTTGAGCTCCAGGAGACCCAGTACTTC,CASSRFELQETQYF